The 15 T cell receptor beta chains below all came from one sample that was sequenced in a study of beta chain features in type 1 diabetes. The isolated RNA, all of it, was reverse transcribed, so expressed TCRB transcripts were what got sequenced. The repertoire was sequenced with immunoSEQ multiplex PCR; TCRdb's copy has only in-frame clones and lacks some. The table has hundreds of thousands of clones, about 70% seen once. Sequencing used naive CD4+ T cells from blood. The receptors originated from a man aged 30-40 years in good health.

The chain links TRBV28 to TRBJ2-7; D remains unclear. With 6 bases removed from V and 3 bases from J, the gap between germline ends came to 15 bases. Germline V gene lookup returns CDR1 MDHEN and CDR2 SYDVKM. This CDR3 has 14 amino acids. CDR3 region: CASSPRGPLYEQYF. The CDR3 region has the DNA TGTGCCAGCAGCCCGCGTGGCCCCCTCTACGAGCAGTACTTC.

In this sample, this clone turned up once. The chain employs TRBV29-1 and TRBJ2-1; D is uncertain. Germline CDR1 is SQVTM and CDR2 is ANQGSEA. The V gene lost 1 base and the J gene lost 8 bases, with 12 bases spanning the gap. The CDR3 has 13 amino acids. CDR3 region: CSVEAPAFDEQFF. The CDR3 bases are TGCAGCGTTGAAGCACCGGCTTTTGATGAGCAGTTCTTC.

The chain is built from TRBV30 and TRBJ2-6; 8 positions agree with TRBD1. The length of the CDR3 is 15 residues. Per the germline V gene, CDR1 is GTSNPN and CDR2 is SVGIG (reference sequence). V lost 6 bases and J lost 4; bases outside the gene matches: 8. The CDR3 loop reads CACPNRGAGANVLTF. In DNA form, the CDR3 reads TGTGCCTGCCCGAACAGGGGGGCCGGGGCCAACGTCCTGACTTTC.

The chain combines TRBV29-1 with TRBJ2-5, with 10 bases fitting TRBD2. The DNA end is a closer match to TRBJ2-7, so the J assignment may be wrong. CDR3 length: 12 amino acids. Looked up from germline, CDR1 is SQVTM and CDR2 is ANQGSEA. The CDR3 sequence is CSVEGLASEQYF. DNA of the CDR3: TGCAGCGTGGAGGGACTAGCGAGCGAGCAGTACTTC.

With regard to this clone: The sample holds other DNA sequences that translate to the same CDR3. This chain connects TRBV30 to TRBJ1-2; D gene ambiguous. V was shortened by 0 bases and J by 5 bases, with 7 bases between the two germline ends. The germline gives CDR1 GTSNPN, CDR2 SVGIG (reference sequence). The CDR3 length is 12 residues. CDR3 in amino acids: CAWSVAGYGYTF. In DNA, the CDR3 is TGTGCCTGGAGTGTTGCGGGGTATGGCTACACCTTC. The entire variable domain, with the rest obtained from reference TRBV30 and TRBJ1-2, is as follows: SQTIHQWPATLVQPVGSPLSLECTVEGTSNPNLYWYRQAAGRGLQLLFYSVGIGQISSEVPQNLSASRPQDRQFILSSKKLLLSDSGFYLCAWSVAGYGYTFGSGTRLTVV.

The chain carries TRBV9 and TRBJ1-1; unclear D gene. V was cut by 1 base and J by 7 bases, with 5 bases left in between. The CDR3 covers 11 residues. Germline CDR1 SGDLS, CDR2 YYNGEE. The CDR3 region is CASSVTNEAFF. Written as DNA, the CDR3 is TGTGCCAGCAGCGTAACAAATGAAGCTTTCTTT.

This CDR3 reads CASSVQASGRVSTDTQYF. The CDR3 region has the DNA TGTGCCAGCAGCGTTCAGGCTAGCGGGAGGGTAAGCACAGATACGCAGTATTTT. This chain connects TRBV9 to TRBJ2-3, with 12 bases that match TRBD2. Germline assignment: CDR1 SGDLS and CDR2 YYNGEE. The CDR3 covers 18 residues. J was trimmed by 0 bases and V by 2 bases; bases with no gene match: 7.

The V gene is TRBV18, the J gene TRBJ2-2, with D tentatively TRBD1 (5 bases). This CDR3 is 16 amino acids long. Germline CDR1 and CDR2: KGHSH and LQKENI. Trimming cost V 3 bases and J 9 bases, with 20 bases left between them. Here the CDR3 DNA reads TGTGCCAGCTCACCTTATCCGGACACCTCGGCCCGGGAGCTGTTTTTT. It translates to CASSPYPDTSARELFF.

This clone was recorded a few times. The chain uses TRBV9 and TRBJ2-2; D uncertain. V shed 4 bases and J shed 7 bases, with 17 bases lying between them. The CDR3 runs to 15 residues. Germline V gene data show CDR1 as SGDLS and CDR2 as YYNGEE. CDR3 in DNA: TGTGCCAGCAGCCCCCGAACCTTTTTTGGCGGGGAGCTGTTTTTT. This encodes CASSPRTFFGGELFF.

This clone was counted between two and nine times. The chain carries TRBV9 and TRBJ2-3; D remains unclear. The CDR3 is 12 amino acids. Germline CDR1 is SGDLS and CDR2 is YYNGEE. The V and J ends lost 1 base and 4 bases respectively, with 4 bases between them. The CDR3 sequence is CASSVFPDTQYF. CDR3 sequence (DNA): TGTGCCAGCAGCGTATTCCCAGATACGCAGTATTTT.

This clone was seen more than once but under ten times. Other DNA sequences in the sample encode the same CDR3. This rearrangement joins TRBV7-2 to TRBJ2-7, with unresolved D. This CDR3 spans 12 amino acids. Trimming removed 1 base from V and 7 bases from J, with 8 bases in between. The V gene's germline CDR1 is SGHTA and CDR2 FQGNSA. The CDR3 sequence is CASSLDYREQYF. The CDR3 bases are TGTGCCAGCAGCTTAGATTATCGGGAGCAGTACTTC.

The V and J genes are TRBV20-1 and TRBJ2-1; D unclear. Trimming took off 7 bases at V and 6 bases at J, with 7 bases between the two ends. CDR1 and CDR2 (germline): DFQATT, SNEGSKA (reference sequence). The CDR3 has 10 residues. This CDR3 is CSGQRNEQFF. The CDR3 DNA reads TGCAGTGGGCAACGCAATGAGCAGTTCTTC.

This clone was detected only once. This chain uses TRBV9 with TRBJ2-5; D is unclear. Trimming left V 0 bases short and J 2 bases short, with 11 bases between. This CDR3 has 15 amino acids. The germline CDR1 and CDR2 sequences are SGDLS and YYNGEE. The CDR3 sequence is CASSVVGGSQETQYF. In DNA, the CDR3 is TGTGCCAGCAGCGTAGTTGGTGGTAGTCAAGAGACCCAGTACTTC.

The rearrangement joins TRBV7-9 to TRBJ2-1, with 7 bases fitting TRBD1. Losses at the gene ends were 5 bases for V and 5 bases for J; bases not matched to a gene: 9. This CDR3 spans 15 amino acids. Germline V lookup: CDR1 SEHNR, CDR2 FQNEAQ (reference sequence). CDR3 sequence (DNA): TGTGCCAGCAGCGCCGGGACAGTCATACACAATGAGCAGTTCTTC. Translation: CASSAGTVIHNEQFF.

The gene calls are TRBV5-1 and TRBJ2-1, with 13 positions matching TRBD2. The ends lost 2 bases at V and 7 bases at J; junction bases unmatched: 3. This CDR3 comprises 15 residues. Germline V gene data show CDR1 as SGHRS and CDR2 as YFSETQ. As DNA, the CDR3 is TGCGCCAGCAGCTTCGTGGGACTAGCGGGGAATGAGCAGTTCTTC. This gives the protein CASSFVGLAGNEQFF. Together with reference TRBV5-1 and TRBJ2-1, the CDR3 gives the full variable domain: KAGVTQTPRYLIKTRGQQVTLSCSPISGHRSVSWYQQTPGQGLQFLFEYFSETQRNKGNFPGRFSGRQFSNSRSEMNVSTLELGDSALYLCASSFVGLAGNEQFFGPGTRLTVL.